The 19 T cell receptor beta chains listed next were all sequenced from one sample in a study of cytomegalovirus exposure and HLA in healthy donors. Vbeta (60) and Jbeta (13) primers were used in the PCR. TCRdb keeps only in-frame clones here, not all; method: immunoSEQ multiplex PCR. There are roughly 90,000 clones in the sample; 75% to 80% occur only once, and 4.6% lies in the top ten. Sequencing was done on a sample of PBMCs. These receptors all come from a woman aged 40 to 55 in good health and CMV-seropositive.

The gene calls are TRBV2 and TRBJ1-3; D gene ambiguous. CDR1 and CDR2 from the germline V gene are SNHLY and FYNNEI. Trimming took off 6 bases at V and 0 bases at J, with 15 bases between the two ends. This CDR3 is 16 amino acids long. The CDR3 sequence: CASSAVVPNSGNTIYF. The CDR3 nucleotides are TGTGCCAGCAGCGCGGTAGTCCCAAACTCTGGAAACACCATATATTTT.

V is TRBV5-1 and J is TRBJ2-1, with TRBD1 matching 9 bases. With 4 bases clipped from V and 4 bases from J, the junction kept 6 bases outside the gene matches. Germline-derived CDR1 and CDR2 are SGHRS and YFSETQ. The CDR3 totals 15 residues. CDR3 in DNA: TGCGCCAGCAGCACGACAGGGGGAGAGTACAATGAGCAGTTCTTC. Residues: CASSTTGGEYNEQFF.

The chain combines TRBV11-1 with TRBJ1-1; D is perhaps TRBD1 (5 bases). CDR3 length: 17 amino acids. Germline CDR1 reads SGHAT; CDR2 reads FQDESV (reference sequence). Trimming took off 0 bases at V and 5 bases at J, with 19 bases between the two ends. CDR3 coding DNA: TGTGCCAGCAGCTTAGCGGTGGGTCTCGAAGGGGAAACTGAAGCTTTCTTT. Its translation is CASSLAVGLEGETEAFF.

In its sample, this clone was seen many times. The J gene is TRBJ1-4, the V gene TRBV6-1; no firm D call. This CDR3 spans 15 amino acids. Germline CDR1 MNHNS, CDR2 SASEGT. V lost 0 bases and J 8 bases, leaving 13 bases between the germline ends. As DNA, the CDR3 is TGTGCCAGCAGTGAAGCCCGGGGTGGGGTCGAAAAACTGTTTTTT. It translates to CASSEARGGVEKLFF.

This chain connects TRBV7-2 to TRBJ1-5; D is possibly TRBD1 (5 bases). This CDR3 is 14 amino acids long. Per the germline V gene, CDR1 is SGHTA and CDR2 is FQGNSA. The V gene lost 1 base and the J gene lost 5 bases, with 9 bases spanning the gap. CDR3 sequence reads: CASSLVSGDQPQHF. The CDR3 nucleotides read TGTGCCAGCAGCTTAGTGTCGGGGGATCAGCCCCAGCATTTT. Combining the CDR3 with reference TRBV7-2 and TRBJ1-5 gives the whole variable domain GAGVSQSPSNKVTEKGKDVELRCDPISGHTALYWYRQSLGQGLEFLIYFQGNSAPDKSGLPSDRFSAERTGGSVSTLTIQRTQQEDSAVYLCASSLVSGDQPQHFGDGTRLSIL.

This rearrangement joins TRBV6-6 to TRBJ1-5; D is perhaps TRBD1 (5 bases). Per germline, CDR1 MNHNY and CDR2 SVGAGI (reference sequence). This CDR3 contains 14 residues. V was cut by 2 bases and J by 4 bases, with 9 bases left in between. The CDR3 nucleotides read TGTGCCAGCAGTTACGAAGACAGTAATCAGCCCCAGCATTTT. Encoded protein: CASSYEDSNQPQHF.

This chain links TRBV28 with TRBJ1-5; D gene uncertain. CDR1 and CDR2 (germline): MDHEN, SYDVKM. This CDR3 is 16 amino acids long. Trimming removed 3 bases at V and 1 base at J, with 13 bases between. CDR3 loop: CASSFPHSWSNQPQHF. The CDR3 bases are TGTGCCAGCAGTTTCCCCCACTCATGGAGCAATCAGCCCCAGCATTTT. Full variable domain (remainder filled in from reference TRBV28 and TRBJ1-5): DVKVTQSSRYLVKRTGEKVFLECVQDMDHENMFWYRQDPGLGLRLIYFSYDVKMKEKGDIPEGYSVSREKKERFSLILESASTNQTSMYLCASSFPHSWSNQPQHFGDGTRLSIL.

This clone was counted once. The J gene is TRBJ2-7, the V gene TRBV19; 7 bases match TRBD2. Germline loops: CDR1 LNHDA, CDR2 SQIVND (reference sequence). The CDR3 extends over 14 amino acids. V was clipped by 7 bases and J by 3 bases; unmatched bases: 9. CDR3 amino acids: CASTPTGLRYEQYF. The CDR3 coding sequence is TGTGCCAGTACCCCGACGGGACTACGCTACGAGCAGTACTTC.

The chain carries TRBV5-4 and TRBJ2-7, with 10 bases fitting TRBD2. Germline V gives CDR1 SGHNT, CDR2 YYREEE (reference sequence). The CDR3 spans 18 residues. The V and J ends lost 4 bases and 7 bases, in that order; junction bases with no gene match: 20. The CDR3: CASSPPRRLVAGGEEQYF. In nucleotides, the CDR3 is TGTGCCAGCAGCCCCCCCCGGCGGTTAGTAGCGGGAGGTGAAGAGCAGTACTTC.

The chain carries TRBV19 and TRBJ1-5; a weak D match, TRBD1 (6 bases). This CDR3 has 15 amino acids. The ends were cut back, 3 bases at V and 9 bases at J, with 18 bases in the middle. Germline V gives CDR1 LNHDA, CDR2 SQIVND (reference sequence). The CDR3 loop is CASSIGSLGGLPQHF. The CDR3 bases are TGTGCCAGTAGTATCGGTTCATTAGGGGGATTGCCCCAGCATTTT.

V and J are TRBV9 and TRBJ1-1; D gene unclear. This CDR3 region has 13 residues. V was cut by 0 bases and J by 8 bases, with 11 bases left in between. Germline V gene data show CDR1 as SGDLS and CDR2 as YYNGEE. This CDR3 is CASSVGPWSEAFF. CDR3 coding DNA: TGTGCCAGCAGCGTAGGGCCTTGGTCGGAAGCTTTCTTT.

This chain connects TRBV18 to TRBJ1-1; D is undetermined. Germline V lookup: CDR1 KGHSH, CDR2 LQKENI. This CDR3 comprises 13 residues. V lost 6 bases, J lost 1 base, and 9 bases lay in between. The CDR3 reads CASSTTENTEAFF. For the CDR3, the DNA is TGTGCCAGCTCCACCACAGAGAACACTGAAGCTTTCTTT.

The chain has TRBV18 and TRBJ2-1; 7 nucleotides match TRBD1. This CDR3 is built from 14 residues. Germline V gives CDR1 KGHSH, CDR2 LQKENI. The J segment lost 7 bases and the V segment lost 0 bases, leaving 3 bases of the junction unmatched. The CDR3 nucleotides are TGTGCCAGCTCACCACCCCAGGGGGTTAATGAGCAGTTCTTC. It specifies CASSPPQGVNEQFF.

This chain uses TRBV11-2 with TRBJ2-7; 9 nucleotides line up with TRBD2. Per the germline V gene, CDR1 is SGHAT and CDR2 is FQNNGV. The CDR3 has 14 amino acids. The trim removed 1 base at V and 6 bases at J, leaving 4 bases unmatched. CDR3 DNA sequence: TGTGCCAGCAGCTTAGTAGGGACTAGCATCGAGCAGTACTTC. Protein: CASSLVGTSIEQYF.

In DNA, the CDR3 is TGTGCCAGCAGCTTAGACGGCGGGAGGCTGCAGCAAGAGCAGTTCTTC. It specifies CASSLDGGRLQQEQFF. This sequence joins TRBV13 and TRBJ2-1; 8 bases line up with TRBD2. Trimming at V came to 1 base and at J to 10 bases, leaving 12 bases not matched to a gene. Germline values: CDR1 PRHDT, CDR2 FYEKMQ (reference sequence). CDR3 length equals 16 residues. The full variable domain, its missing parts supplied by reference TRBV13 and TRBJ2-1, is AAGVIQSPRHLIKEKRETATLKCYPIPRHDTVYWYQQGPGQDPQFLISFYEKMQSDKGSIPDRFSAQQFSDYHSELNMSSLELGDSALYFCASSLDGGRLQQEQFFGPGTRLTVL.

This clone showed up just a few times. The rearrangement joins TRBV6-6 to TRBJ1-2; 7 bases match TRBD1. The CDR3 covers 13 residues. Looked up from germline, CDR1 is MNHNY and CDR2 is SVGAGI (reference sequence). V lost 5 bases and J lost 3; bases outside the gene matches: 3. CDR3 bases: TGTGCCAGCAGTGACCAGGGGGACTATGGCTACACCTTC. This sequence encodes CASSDQGDYGYTF.

The V and J genes are TRBV5-6 and TRBJ1-2; TRBD1 agrees at 9 bases. Germline trimming cut 5 bases from V and 7 bases from J; bases unmatched to any gene: 12. Germline CDR1 SGHDT, CDR2 YYEEEE. The CDR3 contains 15 residues. This CDR3 is CASSPGTGLVRGYTF. The CDR3 DNA follows: TGTGCCAGCAGTCCCGGGACAGGGTTGGTTCGTGGCTACACCTTC. Using reference TRBV5-6 and TRBJ1-2 for the parts outside the CDR3, the full variable domain is DAGVTQSPTHLIKTRGQQVTLRCSPKSGHDTVSWYQQALGQGPQFIFQYYEEEERQRGNFPDRFSGHQFPNYSSELNVNALLLGDSALYLCASSPGTGLVRGYTFGSGTRLTVV.

The CDR3 region is CASSSAGFHEQYF. The CDR3 nucleotides are TGTGCCAGCAGTTCAGCAGGGTTCCACGAGCAGTACTTC. V usage is TRBV6-5 and J usage is TRBJ2-7; TRBD1 might be the D (5 bases). V was clipped by 4 bases and J by 5 bases, with 12 bases between them. This CDR3 region has 13 residues. CDR1 is MNHEY, CDR2 SVGAGI, per germline.

This clone was observed a few times. CDR3 protein: CAPADGYTF. The CDR3 DNA reads as TGTGCCCCGGCGGATGGCTACACCTTC. V is TRBV7-7 and J is TRBJ1-2; D not certain. V lost 11 bases to trimming and J lost 6 bases, with 7 bases between them. The CDR3 is 9 residues long. CDR1 and CDR2 (germline): SSHAT, FNYEAQ (reference sequence).